This TCR beta chain is from a study of CD8 T cells in ankylosing spondylitis. From germline, CDR1 is DFQATT and CDR2 SNEGSKA (reference sequence). The CDR3 covers 13 residues. MiXCR, applied by TCRdb to the 5' RACE reads, yields one record per CDR3 protein. Among 200,000 to 300,000 distinct CDR3 sequences listed, roughly a quarter were seen once. This chain uses TRBV20-1 with TRBJ2-5; D is possibly TRBD1 or TRBD2 (5 bases each). The sequence was obtained from a male donor with ankylosing spondylitis or in good health (not recorded which). The source material was blood, either unsorted or a sorted T cell fraction (not recorded which). CDR3 nucleotide sequence: TGCGGGGTTTGGGGACCCTACCAAGAGACCCAGTACTTC. Translated: CGVWGPYQETQYF.